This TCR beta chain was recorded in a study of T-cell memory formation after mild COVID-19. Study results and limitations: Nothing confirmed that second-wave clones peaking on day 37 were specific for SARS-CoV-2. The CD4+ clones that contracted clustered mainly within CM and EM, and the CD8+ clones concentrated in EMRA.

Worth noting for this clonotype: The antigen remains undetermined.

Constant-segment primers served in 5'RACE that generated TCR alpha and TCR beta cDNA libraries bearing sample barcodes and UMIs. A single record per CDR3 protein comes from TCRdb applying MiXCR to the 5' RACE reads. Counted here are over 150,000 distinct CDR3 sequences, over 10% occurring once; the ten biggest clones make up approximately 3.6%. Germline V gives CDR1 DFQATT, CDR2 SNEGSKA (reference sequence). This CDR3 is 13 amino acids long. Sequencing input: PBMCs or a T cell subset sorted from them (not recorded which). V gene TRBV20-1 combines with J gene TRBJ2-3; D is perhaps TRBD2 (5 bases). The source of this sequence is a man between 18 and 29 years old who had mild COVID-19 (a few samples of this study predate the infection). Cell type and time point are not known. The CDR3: CRTAELFTDTQYF. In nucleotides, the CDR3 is TGCAGAACAGCGGAACTTTTCACAGATACGCAGTATTTT.